The source of this T cell receptor beta chain is a study of blood T cell repertoires in COVID-19. Study information: The origin of the acute and convalescent COVID-19 samples was the United States, Italy and Spain. Sample material is recorded as cDNA or gDNA derived from T cells, B-cell-depleted T cells, or PBMCs.

Clones were read by immunoSEQ multiplex PCR, and TCRdb kept only the in-frame ones, dropping some. The table lists 250,000 or so clones, 80% to 90% of them singletons. Per the germline V gene, CDR1 is SGHTA and CDR2 is FQGTGA. The germline V and J ends were trimmed by 1 base and 2 bases, with 10 bases remaining between them. The CDR3 has 15 amino acids. Sequenced sample: peripheral blood. V and J are TRBV7-3 and TRBJ2-3; tentatively, D is TRBD1 (5 bases). This TCR derives from a woman in her twenties or thirties with active or convalescent COVID-19. CDR3 sequence (DNA): TGTGCCAGCAGCTTAAGGGGCCAGAACACAGATACGCAGTATTTT. Translated, it gives CASSLRGQNTDTQYF.